A single sample is the source of the 32 T cell receptor beta chains below, sequenced in a study of cytomegalovirus exposure and HLA in healthy donors. PCR primers comprised 60 Vbeta and 13 Jbeta primers. Profiling relied on immunoSEQ multiplex PCR, and the TCRdb table lists in-frame clones only, not all of them. The sample records around 100,000 clones, less than 75% being singletons. Source material: PBMCs. The receptor set was obtained from a man aged 35-49 years in good health and CMV-seropositive.

This chain links TRBV28 with TRBJ1-1, with D tentatively TRBD1 (6 bases). The V gene's germline CDR1 is MDHEN and CDR2 SYDVKM. V was pared by 10 bases and J by 1 base, with 13 bases between. The CDR3 spans 13 residues. CDR3 residues: CAITGFKNTEAFF. The CDR3 DNA follows: TGTGCCATAACAGGGTTCAAGAACACTGAAGCTTTCTTT.

The V call is TRBV4-1, the J call TRBJ2-7; 8 bases map to TRBD1. V shed 4 bases and J 2 bases; nucleotides not matched to a gene: 4. Germline V lookup: CDR1 MGHRA, CDR2 YSYEKL. This CDR3 has 14 residues. The CDR3 reads CASSPEDRAYEQYF. The CDR3, as DNA: TGCGCCAGCAGCCCTGAGGACAGGGCCTACGAGCAGTACTTC.

The rearrangement links TRBV18 to TRBJ1-1; D remains unclear. There are 16 residues in the CDR3. Germline V CDR1 and CDR2: KGHSH, LQKENI. The germline V and J ends were trimmed by 6 bases and 4 bases, with 21 bases remaining between them. CDR3 bases: TGTGCCAGCTCCCTTAGCCCGGTCAAACTAGGCACTGAAGCTTTCTTT. It translates to CASSLSPVKLGTEAFF.

The count of this clone is one. J is TRBJ2-7 and V is TRBV9; TRBD2 matches 13 bases. Germline CDR1 SGDLS, CDR2 YYNGEE. Germline trimming cut 2 bases from V and 2 bases from J; bases unmatched to any gene: 1. CDR3 length: 15 residues. This chain's CDR3 is CASSVGLAGAYEQYF. The CDR3 coding sequence is TGTGCCAGCAGCGTTGGACTAGCGGGAGCCTACGAGCAGTACTTC.

The gene calls are TRBV6-5 and TRBJ1-5; D possibly corresponds to TRBD1 (5 bases). There are 15 residues in the CDR3. Trimming left V 0 bases short and J 3 bases short, with 9 bases between. CDR1 and CDR2 (germline): MNHEY, SVGAGI. CDR3 DNA: TGTGCCAGCAGTTACTCCCGCAGGGACAATCAGCCCCAGCATTTT. Amino acid sequence: CASSYSRRDNQPQHF.

This clone was seen just once. The V and J genes are TRBV18 and TRBJ2-3; TRBD2 matches at 9 bases. The J segment lost 4 bases and the V segment lost 0 bases, leaving 8 bases of the junction unmatched. This CDR3 is built from 17 residues. Germline V lookup: CDR1 KGHSH, CDR2 LQKENI. The CDR3 loop reads CASSPPVSGSGPDTQYF. The CDR3 DNA reads TGTGCCAGCTCACCACCGGTTAGCGGGAGTGGGCCAGATACGCAGTATTTT.

The chain is built from TRBV5-1 and TRBJ2-5, with D perhaps TRBD1 (7 bases). The germline V gene has CDR1 SGHRS and CDR2 YFSETQ. With 2 bases removed from V and 5 bases from J, the gap between germline ends came to 16 bases. The CDR3 runs to 15 residues. CDR3: CASSFGGGASETQYF. As DNA, the CDR3 is TGCGCCAGCAGCTTTGGAGGGGGCGCTTCGGAGACCCAGTACTTC. The whole variable domain, filled in from reference TRBV5-1 and TRBJ2-5, reads KAGVTQTPRYLIKTRGQQVTLSCSPISGHRSVSWYQQTPGQGLQFLFEYFSETQRNKGNFPGRFSGRQFSNSRSEMNVSTLELGDSALYLCASSFGGGASETQYFGPGTRLLVL.

This sequence joins TRBV9 and TRBJ2-1; 7 positions match TRBD1. CDR1 and CDR2 (germline): SGDLS, YYNGEE. The V and J ends lost 3 bases and 0 bases, in that order; junction bases with no gene match: 3. This CDR3 is 15 amino acids long. The DNA of the CDR3 is TGTGCCAGCAGCGAGGGGGCGGTCTCCTACAATGAGCAGTTCTTC. Encoded protein: CASSEGAVSYNEQFF.

This rearrangement joins TRBV2 to TRBJ2-4, with D uncertain. V was cut by 5 bases and J by 7 bases, with 15 bases left in between. The CDR3 totals 14 residues. Germline CDR1 SNHLY, CDR2 FYNNEI. The CDR3 here is CASSFQFSRNIQYF. CDR3 bases: TGTGCCAGCAGTTTTCAGTTCTCCAGGAACATTCAGTACTTC.

The V gene is TRBV27, the J gene TRBJ2-7; D perhaps matches TRBD2 (6 bases). With 6 bases removed from V and 0 bases from J, the gap between germline ends came to 21 bases. This CDR3 spans 17 amino acids. Per the germline V gene, CDR1 is MNHEY and CDR2 is SMNVEV (reference sequence). The CDR3 DNA reads TGTGCCAGCAGCCCGGGACGGGGGTTCAGGAGCTCCTACGAGCAGTACTTC. Its protein product is CASSPGRGFRSSYEQYF.

This chain connects TRBV11-2 to TRBJ1-1; D is possibly TRBD1 (5 bases). The CDR3 runs to 15 residues. V was shortened by 5 bases and J by 3 bases, with 16 bases between the two germline ends. The germline V gene encodes CDR1 SGHAT and CDR2 FQNNGV. In DNA form, the CDR3 reads TGTGCCAGCAGCCTAATTAGACAGTCCCACACTGAAGCTTTCTTT. This sequence encodes CASSLIRQSHTEAFF.

The chain joins TRBV6-5 to TRBJ2-5; 8 bases are shared with TRBD1. V gave up 6 bases and J gave up 1 base; unmatched junction bases: 7. The germline gives CDR1 MNHEY, CDR2 SVGAGI. The CDR3 has 15 residues. As DNA, the CDR3 is TGTGCCAGCAGCCAGCAACAGGGGGGCCAAGAGACCCAGTACTTC. It codes for CASSQQQGGQETQYF.

V usage is TRBV30 and J usage is TRBJ1-1, with D possibly being TRBD1 (5 bases). Germline V CDR1 and CDR2: GTSNPN, SVGIG (reference sequence). Trimming removed 0 bases at V and 0 bases at J, with 5 bases between. The CDR3 spans 13 residues. CDR3 region: CAWSVGVNTEAFF. For the CDR3, the DNA is TGTGCCTGGAGTGTAGGGGTGAACACTGAAGCTTTCTTT.

The gene calls are TRBV9 and TRBJ2-6; no firm D call. This CDR3 contains 14 residues. V lost 4 bases, J lost 2 bases, and 7 bases lay in between. Germline CDR1 and CDR2: SGDLS and YYNGEE. The DNA for the CDR3 is TGTGCCAGCAGCTCTCCGGCTGGGGCCAACGTCCTGACTTTC. Translation gives CASSSPAGANVLTF.

In this sample, this clone turned up once. The chain combines TRBV2 with TRBJ1-5; D unresolved. The germline V gene encodes CDR1 SNHLY and CDR2 FYNNEI. Trimming stripped 1 base from V and 6 bases from J, with 7 bases between. The CDR3 contains 13 residues. In DNA form, the CDR3 reads TGTGCCAGCAGTGAAGAAGTCGGTCAGCCCCAGCATTTT. Its protein is CASSEEVGQPQHF.

V gene TRBV18 combines with J gene TRBJ1-5; 7 bases line up with TRBD1. Germline trimming cut 5 bases from V and 0 bases from J; bases unmatched to any gene: 4. Germline loops: CDR1 KGHSH, CDR2 LQKENI. The CDR3 length is 15 residues. The DNA of the CDR3 is TGTGCCAGCTCATGGACAGGAGATAGCAATCAGCCCCAGCATTTT. Translating it yields CASSWTGDSNQPQHF.

A few counts support this clone. The V call is TRBV9, the J call TRBJ2-1; D is perhaps TRBD1 (6 bases). The CDR3 is 12 residues long. The V gene's germline CDR1 is SGDLS and CDR2 YYNGEE. V was trimmed by 3 bases and J by 9 bases, leaving 10 bases between them. CDR3 sequence reads: CASSGGGPEQFF. The CDR3 DNA follows: TGTGCCAGCAGCGGAGGGGGACCTGAGCAGTTCTTC.

The V and J genes are TRBV6-1 and TRBJ2-7; tentative D call: TRBD1 (5 bases). V gave up 4 bases and J gave up 3 bases, with 10 bases separating them. The CDR3 is made up of 13 amino acids. CDR1 and CDR2 from the germline V gene are MNHNS and SASEGT. The CDR3 spells CASSGSQGYEQYV. In DNA form, the CDR3 reads TGTGCCAGCAGTGGGTCTCAGGGCTACGAGCAGTACGTC.

This clone occurred a few times. V usage is TRBV6-5 and J usage is TRBJ2-3, with D tentatively TRBD2 (6 bases). CDR3 length equals 14 residues. V was clipped by 8 bases and J by 2 bases, with 14 bases between them. CDR1 and CDR2 from the germline V gene are MNHEY and SVGAGI. CDR3 sequence (DNA): TGTGCCAGCTCCGTAGGGACTCCCACAGATACGCAGTATTTT. Residues: CASSVGTPTDTQYF.

This clone was recorded once. The chain links TRBV10-3 to TRBJ2-7; 13 positions agree with TRBD2. Germline V gene data show CDR1 as ENHRY and CDR2 as SYGVKD. This CDR3 has 14 amino acids. J lost 7 bases, V lost 10 bases, and 10 bases had no gene match. CDR3 loop: CATGLAGVVGEQYV. As DNA, the CDR3 is TGTGCCACCGGACTAGCGGGAGTAGTAGGAGAGCAGTACGTC.

The chain recombines TRBV9 with TRBJ1-3; D gene unclear. Trimming removed 0 bases from V and 2 bases from J, with 3 bases in between. The CDR3 consists of 13 residues. Per germline, CDR1 SGDLS and CDR2 YYNGEE. This chain's CDR3 is CASSVATGNTIYF. CDR3 nucleotide sequence: TGTGCCAGCAGCGTAGCCACTGGAAACACCATATATTTT.

V and J are TRBV10-3 and TRBJ2-2; 7 bases are a match to TRBD1. Germline loops: CDR1 ENHRY, CDR2 SYGVKD. Trimming took 7 bases from V and 5 from J; bases not matched to a gene: 4. The CDR3 has 13 residues. CDR3 sequence (DNA): TGTGCCATCACCATGACAGGGACCGGGGAGCTGTTTTTT. It codes for CAITMTGTGELFF.

This rearrangement joins TRBV2 to TRBJ2-7; TRBD2 matches at 9 bases. CDR3 length: 15 residues. Germline CDR1 SNHLY, CDR2 FYNNEI. The V gene end was trimmed by 2 bases and the J gene end by 7 bases; junction bases not matched to a gene: 9. Here the CDR3 DNA reads TGTGCCAGCAGTGAATCGGCTAGCGGGATGGGTGAGCAGTACTTC. Translating it yields CASSESASGMGEQYF.

The chain employs TRBV7-2 and TRBJ2-7; 8 nucleotides line up with TRBD2. CDR1 is SGHTA, CDR2 FQGNSA, per germline. J gave up 2 bases and V 5 bases, and 5 bases lay outside the gene matches. CDR3 length: 14 amino acids. DNA for the CDR3: TGTGCCAGCAGCCAGGGACTAGGTCCCTACGAGCAGTACTTC. Translated, it gives CASSQGLGPYEQYF.

The chain combines TRBV23-1 with TRBJ2-7, with 14 positions matching TRBD2. TRBV23-1 belongs to the ORF category, with a function that is uncertain. The CDR3 loop spans 16 amino acids. V lost 3 bases to trimming and J lost 2 bases; unmatched junction nucleotides: 3. CDR3 nucleotides: TGCGCCAGCAGTCAGGGGACTAGCGGGGGCGCCTACGAGCAGTACTTC. Its protein is CASSQGTSGGAYEQYF.

This chain links TRBV5-1 with TRBJ2-5, with 9 bases that match TRBD2. Losses at the gene ends were 4 bases for V and 1 base for J; bases not matched to a gene: 5. This CDR3 has 15 amino acids. Germline-derived CDR1 and CDR2 are SGHRS and YFSETQ. For the CDR3, the DNA is TGCGCCAGCAGCGCCTCTAGCGGGATCCAAGAGACCCAGTACTTC. Protein product: CASSASSGIQETQYF.

This clone was counted a single time. The CDR3 here is CASSQAPGQVRKNIQYF. Written as DNA, the CDR3 is TGCGCCAGCAGCCAAGCACCGGGACAGGTTAGGAAAAACATTCAGTACTTC. The chain links TRBV4-3 to TRBJ2-4, with 8 bases lining up with TRBD1. The CDR3 is 17 amino acids. From germline, CDR1 is LGHNA and CDR2 YSLEER. The ends lost 1 base at V and 4 bases at J; junction bases unmatched: 9.

DNA of the CDR3: TGTGCCACCAGCGCCCCGGGAGGGCCGACAGATACGCAGTATTTT. It encodes CATSAPGGPTDTQYF. This chain connects TRBV15 to TRBJ2-3; 8 bases fit TRBD2. CDR3 length equals 15 residues. V gave up 5 bases and J gave up 3 bases; unmatched junction bases: 7. Germline V lookup: CDR1 LNHNV, CDR2 YYDKDF (reference sequence).

This chain connects TRBV6-4 to TRBJ1-2; TRBD1 might be the D (5 bases). Deletions cut 5 bases from V and 11 bases from J, with 21 bases between. The CDR3 contains 14 residues. Germline CDR1 MRHNA, CDR2 SNTAGT. The CDR3 bases are TGTGCCAGCAGTTCCGGCCCCTCAGGGTGGCGATACACCTTC. Residues: CASSSGPSGWRYTF.

In its sample, this clone was seen a few times. The rearrangement joins TRBV9 to TRBJ2-7, with 7 bases that match TRBD1. The germline V gene encodes CDR1 SGDLS and CDR2 YYNGEE. This CDR3 spans 14 amino acids. The V and J ends lost 4 bases and 3 bases, in that order; junction bases with no gene match: 7. In nucleotides, the CDR3 is TGTGCCAGCAGCCCCCGCTGGGACAGCTACGAGCAGTACTTC. Translation gives CASSPRWDSYEQYF. The whole variable domain, filled in from reference TRBV9 and TRBJ2-7, reads DSGVTQTPKHLITATGQRVTLRCSPRSGDLSVYWYQQSLDQGLQFLIQYYNGEERAKGNILERFSAQQFPDLHSELNLSSLELGDSALYFCASSPRWDSYEQYFGPGTRLTVT.

This clone was recorded a few times. The rearrangement joins TRBV9 to TRBJ1-1; TRBD1 matches at 7 bases. Per germline, CDR1 SGDLS and CDR2 YYNGEE. V gave up 4 bases and J gave up 7 bases; unmatched junction bases: 16. The CDR3 runs to 16 residues. DNA of the CDR3: TGTGCCAGCAGCCCCCGGGACAGTGCGGCGAATGTTGAAGCTTTCTTT. Its translation: CASSPRDSAANVEAFF. Based on the CDR3 plus reference TRBV9 and TRBJ1-1, the full variable domain is DSGVTQTPKHLITATGQRVTLRCSPRSGDLSVYWYQQSLDQGLQFLIQYYNGEERAKGNILERFSAQQFPDLHSELNLSSLELGDSALYFCASSPRDSAANVEAFFGQGTRLTVV.

In regard to this clone: One end of the junction does not line up with germline, which may come from a read error. The genes are TRBV29-1 and TRBJ2-2, with 11 bases fitting TRBD2. Looked up from germline, CDR1 is SQVTM and CDR2 is ANQGSEA. This CDR3 is built from 12 residues. DNA for the CDR3: TGCAGCGCCCTAGCGGGAGGTGGGGAGCTGCTTTTT. Encoded protein: CSALAGGGELLF.